These 18 T cell receptor beta chains were all obtained from the same sample, sequenced in a study of T cell responses to AZD1222 COVID-19 vaccine. The protocol was immunoSEQ multiplex PCR, while the TCRdb copy is restricted to in-frame clones and leaves out a portion. The sample lists fewer than 200,000 clones, approximately 92% seen once, with around 9.3% in the top ten. The starting material was peripheral blood, obtained on day 0 of AZD1222 vaccination. These receptor sequences come from an adult in good health.

The chain combines TRBV28 with TRBJ2-5, with D perhaps TRBD1 (6 bases). The length of the CDR3 is 15 residues. Germline V lookup: CDR1 MDHEN, CDR2 SYDVKM. Trimming stripped 3 bases from V and 6 bases from J, with 17 bases between. The chain's CDR3 is CASSFGQGMRKTQYF. The CDR3 coding sequence is TGTGCCAGCAGTTTTGGGCAGGGGATGAGAAAGACCCAGTACTTC. Together with reference TRBV28 and TRBJ2-5, the CDR3 gives the full variable domain: DVKVTQSSRYLVKRTGEKVFLECVQDMDHENMFWYRQDPGLGLRLIYFSYDVKMKEKGDIPEGYSVSREKKERFSLILESASTNQTSMYLCASSFGQGMRKTQYFGPGTRLLVL.

The gene calls are TRBV9 and TRBJ1-1, with 9 bases that match TRBD1. The CDR3 runs to 12 residues. The germline CDR1 and CDR2 sequences are SGDLS and YYNGEE. With 4 bases clipped from V and 10 bases from J, the junction kept 5 bases outside the gene matches. The CDR3 DNA reads as TGTGCCAGCAGCCGAGGGACAGGGAGAGCTTTCTTT. Amino acids: CASSRGTGRAFF.

The chain uses TRBV7-9 and TRBJ1-6; perhaps TRBD1 as D (5 bases). The V and J ends lost 5 bases and 7 bases respectively, with 18 bases between them. The CDR3 covers 16 residues. Germline V gene lookup returns CDR1 SEHNR and CDR2 FQNEAQ (reference sequence). CDR3 coding DNA: TGTGCCAGCAGCGGGAGTTGGGGGTCGGGGAATTCACCCCTCCACTTT. It encodes CASSGSWGSGNSPLHF.

The chain combines TRBV7-9 with TRBJ2-5; the D call may be TRBD1 or TRBD2 (5 bases each). The CDR3 covers 13 residues. Germline values: CDR1 SEHNR, CDR2 FQNEAQ (reference sequence). V lost 5 bases to trimming and J lost 5 bases, with 12 bases between them. The CDR3 DNA reads as TGTGCCAGCAGCCGGGGCTATAGGGAGACCCAGTACTTC. This codes for CASSRGYRETQYF.

V is TRBV19 and J is TRBJ2-7, with 7 bases aligning to TRBD2. The V segment lost 3 bases and the J segment 5 bases; nucleotides outside the gene matches: 1. Germline values: CDR1 LNHDA, CDR2 SQIVND (reference sequence). There are 12 residues in the CDR3. In DNA, the CDR3 is TGTGCCAGTAGTATTGGGGGGGACGAGCAGTACTTC. It codes for CASSIGGDEQYF.

The chain joins TRBV15 to TRBJ1-5; D uncertain. Between the trimmed V and J ends, which lost 3 bases and 0 bases, there was a span of 9 bases. Germline V gene data show CDR1 as LNHNV and CDR2 as YYDKDF (reference sequence). CDR3 length: 15 residues. CDR3 sequence: CATSSETSSNQPQHF. The CDR3, as DNA: TGTGCCACCAGCAGCGAAACAAGTAGCAATCAGCCCCAGCATTTT.

The chain employs TRBV5-4 and TRBJ2-5, with 8 bases fitting TRBD2. The CDR3 runs to 13 residues. V lost 1 base and J lost 9; bases outside the gene matches: 5. Germline V gene lookup returns CDR1 SGHNT and CDR2 YYREEE (reference sequence). As DNA, the CDR3 is TGTGCCAGCAGCTTGCTAGCCGGGGGGGCCCAGTACTTC. Its protein product is CASSLLAGGAQYF.

This clone has only one observation. The chain carries TRBV18 and TRBJ2-7; D not certain. Germline V gene lookup returns CDR1 KGHSH and CDR2 LQKENI. The CDR3 covers 17 residues. V was shortened by 0 bases and J by 7 bases, with 22 bases between the two germline ends. CDR3 region: CASSPPNGYQPSNEQYV. In DNA, the CDR3 is TGTGCCAGCTCACCACCCAACGGTTACCAGCCCAGTAATGAGCAGTACGTC.

The sample holds one count of this clone. The chain recombines TRBV7-9 with TRBJ1-6; tentatively, D is TRBD1 (5 bases). Germline CDR1 SEHNR, CDR2 FQNEAQ (reference sequence). The ends were cut back, 5 bases at V and 6 bases at J, with 8 bases in the middle. The CDR3 covers 13 residues. The CDR3 loop is CASSPDSNSPLHF. CDR3 sequence (DNA): TGTGCCAGCAGCCCCGACAGTAATTCACCCCTCCACTTT.

This chain uses TRBV12-3 or TRBV12-4 with TRBJ2-7; D possibly matches TRBD1 or TRBD2 (5 bases each). The V gene lost 3 bases and the J gene lost 8 bases, with 14 bases spanning the gap. The CDR3 loop spans 13 amino acids. CDR3 DNA: TGTGCCAGCAGTTTGGGGGTAGGGGTTCAGCAGTACGTC. This encodes CASSLGVGVQQYV.

V is TRBV3-1 (or the pseudogene TRBV3-2) and J is TRBJ1-2, with TRBD1 identical over 8 bases. From germline, CDR1 is LGHDT and CDR2 YNNKEL (reference sequence). The ends lost 4 bases at V and 4 bases at J; junction bases unmatched: 8. The CDR3 extends over 15 amino acids. CDR3 region: CASSPQGVTFYGYTF. DNA of the CDR3: TGTGCCAGCAGCCCACAGGGGGTGACCTTCTATGGCTACACCTTC.

This clone was found once. The V and J genes are TRBV7-9 and TRBJ1-2; the D gene is possibly TRBD1 (5 bases). The CDR3 runs to 15 residues. Trimming took 5 bases from V and 5 from J, leaving 18 bases between them. Germline loops: CDR1 SEHNR, CDR2 FQNEAQ (reference sequence). The CDR3 region has the DNA TGTGCCAGCAGCACGGAGCAGGGTTTATCTTATGGCTACACCTTC. This gives the protein CASSTEQGLSYGYTF. Based on the CDR3 plus reference TRBV7-9 and TRBJ1-2, the full variable domain is DTGVSQNPRHKITKRGQNVTFRCDPISEHNRLYWYRQTLGQGPEFLTYFQNEAQLEKSRLLSDRFSAERPKGSFSTLEIQRTEQGDSAMYLCASSTEQGLSYGYTFGSGTRLTVV.

The chain links TRBV20-1 to TRBJ1-2; D is possibly TRBD1 (6 bases). The V gene lost 3 bases and the J gene lost 6 bases, with 23 bases spanning the gap. The CDR3 length is 16 residues. The germline CDR1 and CDR2 sequences are DFQATT and SNEGSKA (reference sequence). The CDR3, as DNA: TGCAGTGCTAGTGACATTAGTATCCAGGGGAGGGATGGCTACACCTTC. Translating gives CSASDISIQGRDGYTF.

The genes are TRBV10-3 and TRBJ1-1; D call uncertain. Looked up from germline, CDR1 is ENHRY and CDR2 is SYGVKD. The CDR3 spans 15 residues. Deletions cut 4 bases from V and 1 base from J, with 13 bases between. CDR3 sequence (DNA): TGTGCCATCAGTGTAGACGGACTGACGAACACTGAAGCTTTCTTT. Translating it yields CAISVDGLTNTEAFF.

The chain carries TRBV6-1 and TRBJ1-5; D not resolved. CDR1 is MNHNS, CDR2 SASEGT, per germline. The germline V and J ends were trimmed by 3 bases and 2 bases, with 11 bases remaining between them. The CDR3 sequence is 15 residues long. The CDR3 DNA is TGTGCCAGCAGTGACGAGTTCTCGGGCAATCAGCCCCAGCATTTT. Translated: CASSDEFSGNQPQHF.

In DNA form, the CDR3 reads TGTGCCAGCAGCCGCCGGGGTAGCTTAGTCTACGAGCAGTACTTC. Translated, it gives CASSRRGSLVYEQYF. This chain uses TRBV13 with TRBJ2-7; weak D call: TRBD2 (5 bases). The V gene's germline CDR1 is PRHDT and CDR2 FYEKMQ (reference sequence). The CDR3 has 15 amino acids. V lost 5 bases to trimming and J lost 3 bases, with 17 bases between them.

The chain combines TRBV5-1 with TRBJ1-3, with no clear D. V was shortened by 4 bases and J by 2 bases, with 10 bases between the two germline ends. This CDR3 has 14 residues. Germline assignment: CDR1 SGHRS and CDR2 YFSETQ. The CDR3 loop is CASSDRGAGNTIYF. CDR3 bases: TGCGCCAGCAGCGACCGTGGAGCTGGAAACACCATATATTTT.

This clone was counted between two and nine times. The rearrangement joins TRBV6-5 to TRBJ1-2; 9 bases map to TRBD1. There are 16 residues in the CDR3. The germline V gene encodes CDR1 MNHEY and CDR2 SVGAGI. V dropped 2 bases and J dropped 1; count of bases not matched to a gene: 5. As DNA, the CDR3 is TGTGCCAGCAGTTACGGGACAGGGTCACTTAACTATGGCTACACCTTC. It is translated as CASSYGTGSLNYGYTF.